This TCR beta chain was captured in a study of T cells after yellow fever vaccination. Overall study findings and caveats: Overall, a small share of clonotypes was seen in both CD4 and CD8 compartments.

The germline V gene has CDR1 SGHTS and CDR2 YDEGEE. This CDR3 has 11 residues. V lost 6 bases to trimming and J lost 12 bases, with 15 bases between them. TCRdb processed the 5' RACE reads anew with MiXCR; each CDR3 protein has one entry. The sample has hundreds of thousands of distinct CDR3 sequences, 9% to 15% seen once. For this clonotype: No antigen is known for it.

This receptor was identified in a man aged 25-45 years who received the YFV17D yellow fever vaccine. The chain couples TRBV5-8 to TRBJ2-5; maybe TRBD2 (5 bases). This specimen was PBMCs, taken on the day of the yellow fever booster vaccination. CDR3 in DNA: TGTGCCAGCACCAGACTCGGGATGGAGTACTTC. This codes for CASTRLGMEYF. The whole variable domain, filled in from reference TRBV5-8 and TRBJ2-5, reads EAGVTQSPTHLIKTRGQQATLRCSPISGHTSVYWYQQALGLGLQFLLWYDEGEERNRGNFPPRFSGRQFPNYSSELNVNALELEDSALYLCASTRLGMEYFGPGTRLLVL.